The clone carrying this TCR beta chain was observed a few times. No antigen is known for it. Template switching added a universal primer site; cDNA carried unique molecular identifiers. TCRdb used MiXCR to reprocess the 5' RACE reads, holding one entry per CDR3 protein. Counted here are roughly 720,000 distinct CDR3 sequences, about 20% occurring once; the ten biggest clones make up roughly 13%. The V gene's germline CDR1 is MNHEY and CDR2 SVGAGI. The CDR3 totals 16 residues. Between the trimmed V and J ends, which lost 0 bases and 1 base, there was a span of 13 bases. This entry comes from a study of identical twins. Study results and limitations: Abundant beta clonotypes from cord blood bore fewer insertions; memory repertoires lacked this pattern.

Separately, the same data were catalogued under a study of T cells expressing NK-cell markers.

The chain couples TRBV6-5 to TRBJ2-7, with D uncertain. Sample: PBMCs. The receptor was derived from a woman between 18 and 29 years old in good health. The CDR3 loop reads CASSYSKSGLSYEQYF. The CDR3 coding sequence is TGTGCCAGCAGTTACTCGAAATCTGGGCTTTCCTACGAGCAGTACTTC.